This T cell receptor beta chain originates from a study of T-cell memory formation after mild COVID-19. Study details: Among the donors, TCR clusters were largely specific to each donor.

Study-wide points: In pre-infection memory, a portion of responding clones appeared, which suggested that cross-reactive memory joined. While clones contracting from day 15 to 85 were balanced between CD4 and CD8, later expanders leaned CD4+.

TCRdb processed the 5' RACE reads anew with MiXCR; each CDR3 protein has one entry. The sample has around 340,000 distinct CDR3 sequences, under 25% seen once. This CDR3 contains 15 residues. Germline CDR1 SGHTA, CDR2 FQGNSA. Trimming cost V 4 bases and J 6 bases; bases outside gene matches: 8. This clonotype was counted at least ten times. Its antigen is unidentified. This clonotype was sampled from an adult woman who had mild COVID-19 (a few samples of this study predate the infection). Cell type and time point are not known. This chain links TRBV7-2 with TRBJ2-7, with TRBD1 identical over 11 bases. Sequenced input: PBMCs or a T cell subset sorted from them (not recorded which). CDR3 in amino acids: CASSSHPGTGGEQYF. CDR3 in DNA: TGTGCCAGCAGCTCTCATCCCGGGACAGGGGGCGAGCAGTACTTC.